In this sample, the clone carrying this TCR beta chain turned up once. The sample originates from a study of blood T cell repertoires in COVID-19. CDR3 length: 15 amino acids. Germline loops: CDR1 SGHRS, CDR2 YFSETQ. The V segment lost 0 bases and the J segment 4 bases; nucleotides outside the gene matches: 4. Authors' processing steps: Quantification of nucleated cells was approximated via reference gene primer amplification. TCRdb's table, derived via immunoSEQ multiplex PCR, lists solely in-frame clones and lacks some. That table furnishes V, J and clone size, whereas the DNA furnished D and trimming. The repertoire holds approximately 240,000 clones, with more than 75% as singletons.

This rearrangement joins TRBV5-1 to TRBJ1-2, with 9 bases that match TRBD1. The TCR was taken from a woman in her twenties or thirties who had recovered from COVID-19. Specimen: peripheral blood. The CDR3 loop reads CASSLGGTGTYGYTF. The CDR3 region has the DNA TGCGCCAGCAGCTTGGGGGGGACAGGGACCTATGGCTACACCTTC.